Below, 11 T cell receptor beta chains from the same sample are listed, as sequenced in a study of blood T cell repertoires in COVID-19. Generated by immunoSEQ multiplex PCR, the TCRdb table keeps only in-frame clones and is missing some. Here the sample spans hundreds of thousands of clones, around nine tenths being singletons. Sequencing was performed on PBMCs or T cells enriched from blood (not recorded which). These receptors were obtained from a woman in her forties or fifties who had recovered from COVID-19.

The V and J genes are TRBV19 and TRBJ1-2; 12 bases line up with TRBD1. The trim removed 5 bases at V and 7 bases at J, leaving 5 bases unmatched. The CDR3 spans 14 residues. Looked up from germline, CDR1 is LNHDA and CDR2 is SQIVND (reference sequence). The CDR3 bases are TGTGCCAGTAGTGTCGGGACAGGGGGCCTTGGCTACACCTTC. This sequence encodes CASSVGTGGLGYTF.

The chain uses TRBV5-1 and TRBJ2-5, with 9 bases identical to TRBD2. The junction had 7 bases not matched to a gene; V was cut back by 1 base and J by 3 bases. This CDR3 comprises 16 residues. CDR1 is SGHRS, CDR2 YFSETQ, per germline. The CDR3: CASSLSAGGPEETQYF. For the CDR3, the DNA is TGCGCCAGCAGCTTGTCGGCGGGAGGGCCGGAAGAGACCCAGTACTTC.

The chain uses TRBV30 and TRBJ2-1; 11 positions match TRBD2. This CDR3 is built from 15 residues. The V gene's germline CDR1 is GTSNPN and CDR2 SVGIG (reference sequence). J was trimmed by 6 bases and V by 2 bases; bases with no gene match: 6. Here the CDR3 DNA reads TGTGCCTGGAGTACCAGACTAGCGGGATCCAATGAGCAGTTCTTC. It encodes CAWSTRLAGSNEQFF.

The chain combines TRBV6-2 or TRBV6-3 with TRBJ1-2; 7 bases agree with TRBD1. J was trimmed by 4 bases and V by 5 bases; bases with no gene match: 10. CDR3 length equals 15 residues. Germline assignment: CDR1 MNHEY and CDR2 SVGEGT. As DNA, the CDR3 is TGTGCCAGCAGTAACACCCGACAGGGAGTCTATGGCTACACCTTC. Its translation: CASSNTRQGVYGYTF.

This clone was seen only once. The rearrangement joins TRBV4-1 to TRBJ1-5, with a weak D call TRBD1 (6 bases). The CDR3 totals 15 residues. V dropped 3 bases and J dropped 0 bases, with 9 bases sitting between them. From germline, CDR1 is MGHRA and CDR2 YSYEKL. CDR3 protein: CASSHGQNSNQPQHF. For the CDR3, the DNA is TGCGCCAGCAGCCATGGACAGAATAGCAATCAGCCCCAGCATTTT.

This chain links TRBV30 with TRBJ1-4, with 8 bases identical to TRBD1. The CDR3 extends over 14 amino acids. After removal of 0 bases from V and 8 bases from J, the junction contained 5 bases not matched to a gene. Looked up from germline, CDR1 is GTSNPN and CDR2 is SVGIG (reference sequence). The CDR3 DNA follows: TGTGCCTGGAGTGTACAGGGGGGGGAGGAAAAACTGTTTTTT. Amino acid sequence: CAWSVQGGEEKLFF.

For this clone: This sample also contains other DNA sequences that code for the same CDR3. The rearrangement joins TRBV18 to TRBJ1-2; TRBD1 is a possible D gene (5 bases). V lost 3 bases and J 4 bases, leaving 9 bases between the germline ends. CDR1 and CDR2 (germline): KGHSH, LQKENI. This CDR3 spans 13 amino acids. In DNA form, the CDR3 reads TGTGCCAGCTCACCTGGGACTACCTATGGCTACACCTTC. Its protein product is CASSPGTTYGYTF. Complete variable domain (other parts from reference TRBV18 and TRBJ1-2): NAGVMQNPRHLVRRRGQEARLRCSPMKGHSHVYWYRQLPEEGLKFMVYLQKENIIDESGMPKERFSAEFPKEGPSILRIQQVVRGDSAAYFCASSPGTTYGYTFGSGTRLTVV.

Points on this clone: The same CDR3 is also encoded by other DNA sequences in this sample. The chain combines TRBV2 with TRBJ1-2; D uncertain. CDR1 is SNHLY and CDR2 is FYNNEI in the germline V gene. The CDR3 runs to 14 residues. Trimming stripped 2 bases from V and 1 base from J, with 8 bases between. The CDR3 loop is CASSELSSNYGYTF. For the CDR3, the DNA is TGTGCCAGCAGTGAACTGTCGAGTAACTATGGCTACACCTTC.

This clone has just a few counts. The rearrangement links TRBV4-1 to TRBJ1-2, with D possibly TRBD1 on 5 matching bases. Germline V gives CDR1 MGHRA, CDR2 YSYEKL. The CDR3 covers 15 residues. The V end was cut by 1 base, the J end by 0 bases, with 9 bases between. The CDR3 region is CASSQAGGANYGYTF. Here the CDR3 DNA reads TGCGCCAGCAGCCAAGCCGGGGGAGCTAACTATGGCTACACCTTC.

The CDR3 sequence is CASSVQLGQWDSPLHF. As DNA, the CDR3 is TGTGCCAGCAGCGTACAGCTCGGACAATGGGATTCACCCCTCCACTTT. The chain carries TRBV9 and TRBJ1-6; possibly TRBD1 for D (5 bases). The germline CDR1 and CDR2 sequences are SGDLS and YYNGEE. The CDR3 contains 16 residues. Trimming removed 1 base at V and 8 bases at J, with 16 bases between.

V gene TRBV5-1 combines with J gene TRBJ1-2; D might be TRBD1 (5 bases). V was shortened by 3 bases and J by 3 bases, with 12 bases between the two germline ends. The CDR3 is 14 amino acids. Germline V CDR1 and CDR2: SGHRS, YFSETQ. CDR3 loop: CASSSAQEDYGYTF. The DNA for the CDR3 is TGCGCCAGCAGCTCTGCACAGGAAGACTATGGCTACACCTTC.